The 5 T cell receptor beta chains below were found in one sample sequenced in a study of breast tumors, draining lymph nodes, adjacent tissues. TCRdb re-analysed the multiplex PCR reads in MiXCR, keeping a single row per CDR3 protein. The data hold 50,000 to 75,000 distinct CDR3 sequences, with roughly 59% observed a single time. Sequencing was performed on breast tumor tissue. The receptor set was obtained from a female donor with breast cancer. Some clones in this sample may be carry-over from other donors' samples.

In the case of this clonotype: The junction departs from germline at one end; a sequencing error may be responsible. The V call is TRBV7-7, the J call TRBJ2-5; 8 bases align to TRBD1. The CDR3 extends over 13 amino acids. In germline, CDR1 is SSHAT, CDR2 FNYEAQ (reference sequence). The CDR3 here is CASSRDRGETQYF. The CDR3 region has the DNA TGTGCTAGCAGCCGCGACAGGGGAGAGACCCAGTACTTC.

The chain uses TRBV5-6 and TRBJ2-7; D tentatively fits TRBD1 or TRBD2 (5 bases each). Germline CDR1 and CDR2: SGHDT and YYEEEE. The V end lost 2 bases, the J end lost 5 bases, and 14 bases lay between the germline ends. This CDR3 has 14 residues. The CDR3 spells CASSFKGPGHEQYF. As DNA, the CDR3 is TGTGCCAGCAGCTTTAAGGGGCCGGGACACGAGCAGTACTTC.

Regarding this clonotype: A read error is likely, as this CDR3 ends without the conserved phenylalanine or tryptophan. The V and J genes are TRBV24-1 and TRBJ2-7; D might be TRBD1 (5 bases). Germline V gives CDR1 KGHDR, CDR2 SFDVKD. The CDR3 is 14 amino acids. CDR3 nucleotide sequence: TGCGCCACCAGTGATCGGCCAGGGCCCTACGAGCAGTACCTC. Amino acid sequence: CATSDRPGPYEQYL.

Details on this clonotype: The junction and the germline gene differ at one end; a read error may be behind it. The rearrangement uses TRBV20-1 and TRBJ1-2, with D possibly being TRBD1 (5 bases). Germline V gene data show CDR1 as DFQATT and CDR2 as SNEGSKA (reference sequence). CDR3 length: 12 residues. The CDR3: CSASWGTYGSTF. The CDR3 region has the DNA TGCAGTGCTAGTTGGGGGACCTATGGCTCCACCTTC.

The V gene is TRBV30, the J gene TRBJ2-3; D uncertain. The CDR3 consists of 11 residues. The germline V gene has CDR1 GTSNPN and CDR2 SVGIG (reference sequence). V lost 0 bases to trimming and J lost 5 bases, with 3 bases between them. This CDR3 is CAWSVRDTQYF. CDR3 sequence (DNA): TGTGCCTGGAGTGTTAGAGATACGCAGTATTTT.